The 4 T cell receptor beta chains reported below all come from one sample, sequenced in a study of blood T cell repertoires in COVID-19. The data were produced by immunoSEQ multiplex PCR, yet TCRdb's version contains in-frame clones alone and is incomplete. The table lists about 120,000 clones, around 83% of them singletons. Source material: peripheral blood. These TCRs come from a man at least 80 years old with active or convalescent COVID-19.

The chain combines TRBV6-5 with TRBJ1-4; 8 bases agree with TRBD1. J gave up 7 bases and V 2 bases, and 6 bases lay outside the gene matches. CDR1 and CDR2 from the germline V gene are MNHEY and SVGAGI. CDR3 length equals 15 residues. In nucleotides, the CDR3 is TGTGCCAGCAGTTACCCCGGGACAGGCTCTGAAAAACTGTTTTTT. Translating gives CASSYPGTGSEKLFF.

This CDR3 reads CASSREGGGPFF. The DNA for the CDR3 is TGCGCCAGCAGCCGCGAGGGCGGGGGGCCGTTCTTC. The genes are TRBV4-3 and TRBJ2-1; 8 nucleotides match TRBD2. CDR1 is LGHNA, CDR2 YSLEER, per germline. V lost 4 bases to trimming and J lost 15 bases; unmatched junction nucleotides: 8. The CDR3 is made up of 12 amino acids.

This sequence joins TRBV10-3 and TRBJ2-7; perhaps TRBD1 as D (7 bases). The CDR3 is 15 residues long. Germline CDR1 is ENHRY and CDR2 is SYGVKD. V shed 0 bases and J shed 4 bases, with 13 bases lying between them. CDR3 region: CAISESGGGGYEQYF. Here the CDR3 DNA reads TGTGCCATCAGTGAGTCAGGGGGCGGAGGGTACGAGCAGTACTTC.

The rearrangement links TRBV27 to TRBJ2-7, with 7 bases matching TRBD1. With V trimmed by 11 bases and J by 6 bases, 7 bases remained unmatched. The CDR3 has 11 amino acids. Germline CDR1 and CDR2: MNHEY and SMNVEV (reference sequence). The CDR3 sequence is CAGDRGGEQYF. The CDR3 region has the DNA TGTGCCGGGGACAGAGGGGGCGAGCAGTACTTC.